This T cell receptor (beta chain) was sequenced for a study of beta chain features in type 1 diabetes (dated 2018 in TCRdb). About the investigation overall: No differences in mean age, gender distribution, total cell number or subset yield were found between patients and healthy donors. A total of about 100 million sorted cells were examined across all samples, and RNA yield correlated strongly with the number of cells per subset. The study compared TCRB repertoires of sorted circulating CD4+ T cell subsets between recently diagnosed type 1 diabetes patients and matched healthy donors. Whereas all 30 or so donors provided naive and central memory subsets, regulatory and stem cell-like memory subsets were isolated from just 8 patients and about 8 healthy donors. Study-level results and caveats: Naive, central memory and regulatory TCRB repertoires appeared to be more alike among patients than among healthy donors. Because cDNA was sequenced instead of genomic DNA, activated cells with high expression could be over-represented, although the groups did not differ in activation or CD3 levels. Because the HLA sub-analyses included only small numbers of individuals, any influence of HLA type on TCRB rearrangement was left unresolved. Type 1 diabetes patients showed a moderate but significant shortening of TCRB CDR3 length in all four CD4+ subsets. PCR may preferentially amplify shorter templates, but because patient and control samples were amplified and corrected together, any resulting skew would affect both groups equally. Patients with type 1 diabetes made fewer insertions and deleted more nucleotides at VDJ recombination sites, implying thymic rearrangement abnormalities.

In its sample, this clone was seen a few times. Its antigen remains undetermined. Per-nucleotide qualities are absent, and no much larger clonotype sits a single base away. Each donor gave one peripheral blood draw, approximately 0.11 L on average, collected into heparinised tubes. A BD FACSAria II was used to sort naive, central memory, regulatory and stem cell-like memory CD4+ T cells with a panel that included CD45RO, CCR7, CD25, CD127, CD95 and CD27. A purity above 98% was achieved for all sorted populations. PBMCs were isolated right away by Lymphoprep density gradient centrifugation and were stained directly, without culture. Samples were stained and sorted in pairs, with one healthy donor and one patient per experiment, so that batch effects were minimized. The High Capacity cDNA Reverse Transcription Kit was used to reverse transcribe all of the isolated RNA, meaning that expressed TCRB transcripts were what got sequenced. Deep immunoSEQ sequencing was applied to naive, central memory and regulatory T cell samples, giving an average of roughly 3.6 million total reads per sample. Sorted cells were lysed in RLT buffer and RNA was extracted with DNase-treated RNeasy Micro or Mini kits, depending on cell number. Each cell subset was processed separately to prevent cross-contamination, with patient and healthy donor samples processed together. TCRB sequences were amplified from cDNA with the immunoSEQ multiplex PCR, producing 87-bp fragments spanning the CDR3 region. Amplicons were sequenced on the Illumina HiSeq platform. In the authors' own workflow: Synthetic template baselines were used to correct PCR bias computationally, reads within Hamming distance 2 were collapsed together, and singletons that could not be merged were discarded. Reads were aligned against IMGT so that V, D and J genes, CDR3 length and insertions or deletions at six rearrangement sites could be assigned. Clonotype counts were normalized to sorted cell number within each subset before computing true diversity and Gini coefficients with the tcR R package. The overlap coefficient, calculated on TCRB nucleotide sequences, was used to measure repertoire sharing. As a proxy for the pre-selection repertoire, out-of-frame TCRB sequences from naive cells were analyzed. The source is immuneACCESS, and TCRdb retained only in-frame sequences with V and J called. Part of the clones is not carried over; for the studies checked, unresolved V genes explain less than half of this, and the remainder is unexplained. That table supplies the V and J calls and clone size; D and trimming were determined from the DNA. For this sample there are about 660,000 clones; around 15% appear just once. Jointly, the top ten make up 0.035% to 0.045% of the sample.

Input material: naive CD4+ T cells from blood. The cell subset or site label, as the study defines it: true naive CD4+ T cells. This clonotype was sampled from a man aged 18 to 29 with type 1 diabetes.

The nucleotide sequence is TGTGCCTGGAGGCGTCGGGGAAACTACAATGAGCAGTTCTTC. Its coded protein is CAWRRRGNYNEQFF. The chain links TRBV30 with TRBJ2-1; TRBD2 is possibly the D segment (5 matching bases). Between the V and J ends, shortened by 3 bases and 3 bases respectively, the junction contains 12 bases. Its CDR3 holds 14 amino acids, cysteine through phenylalanine. The CDR3 DNA has 42 bases and is translated from base 1. Taken from the germline V gene (reference sequence), the CDR1 and CDR2 loops are GTSNPN and SVGIG.